The sample holds one count of the clone carrying this T cell receptor (beta chain). The data were taken from a study of blood T cell repertoires in COVID-19. Across the whole study: PBMCs, B-cell-depleted T cells, or T cells were the source of the cDNA or gDNA that made up the material.

V was pared by 4 bases and J by 2 bases, with 1 base of the junction left unmatched. The CDR3 is 13 residues long. Participant ages covered about 18 to 90 years across approximately 25 US areas. Within 2 weeks of study entry, exposed participants had contacted a PCR-confirmed or clinician-diagnosed COVID-19 case. In the original processing: Estimation of nucleated cell counts relied on the amplification of reference gene primers. Generated by immunoSEQ multiplex PCR, the TCRdb table keeps only in-frame clones and is missing some. That table furnishes V, J and clone size, whereas the DNA furnished D and trimming. The sample holds 220,000 or so clones, around 90% seen once.

This clonotype was obtained from a man aged 45 to 65 who had been exposed to COVID-19. The gene calls are TRBV12-3 or TRBV12-4 and TRBJ2-5; TRBD1 aligns across 7 bases. Sequenced material: PBMCs or T cells enriched from blood (not recorded which). The CDR3 nucleotides are TGTGCCAGCAGTTCGGGACAGCAAGAGACCCAGTACTTC. It specifies CASSSGQQETQYF.